In its sample, the clone carrying this T cell receptor beta chain was seen many times. The antigen remains undetermined. As every portion of the isolated RNA was reverse transcribed, the sequencing read expressed TCRB transcripts. Sequenced by immunoSEQ multiplex PCR; TCRdb stores in-frame clones only, minus some. The sample contains hundreds of thousands of clones, 8% of which appear only once. The data were taken from a study of beta chain features in type 1 diabetes. Background on the study: Across all samples, over 85 million sorted cells were examined.

Losses at the gene ends were 5 bases for V and 7 bases for J; bases not matched to a gene: 13. The CDR3 runs to 17 residues. Germline V gene sequence: CDR1 MDHEN, CDR2 SYDVKM. Around 120 mL of blood, on average, came from one heparinised draw per donor. Study findings and constraints: Naive, central memory and Treg TCRB repertoires appeared more alike in patients than in healthy donors. Type 1 diabetes patients had TCRB CDR3s that were shorter (moderately but significantly so) in all four CD4+ subsets.

The sequencing input was central memory CD4+ T cells from blood. This sequence originates from a woman aged 18-29 years in good health. The rearrangement uses TRBV28 and TRBJ2-1, with 11 bases fitting TRBD2. CDR3 DNA: TGTGCCAGCAGTCTTCCTGCTGGGCTAGCGGGAGGAAATGAGCAGTTCTTC. Protein sequence: CASSLPAGLAGGNEQFF.